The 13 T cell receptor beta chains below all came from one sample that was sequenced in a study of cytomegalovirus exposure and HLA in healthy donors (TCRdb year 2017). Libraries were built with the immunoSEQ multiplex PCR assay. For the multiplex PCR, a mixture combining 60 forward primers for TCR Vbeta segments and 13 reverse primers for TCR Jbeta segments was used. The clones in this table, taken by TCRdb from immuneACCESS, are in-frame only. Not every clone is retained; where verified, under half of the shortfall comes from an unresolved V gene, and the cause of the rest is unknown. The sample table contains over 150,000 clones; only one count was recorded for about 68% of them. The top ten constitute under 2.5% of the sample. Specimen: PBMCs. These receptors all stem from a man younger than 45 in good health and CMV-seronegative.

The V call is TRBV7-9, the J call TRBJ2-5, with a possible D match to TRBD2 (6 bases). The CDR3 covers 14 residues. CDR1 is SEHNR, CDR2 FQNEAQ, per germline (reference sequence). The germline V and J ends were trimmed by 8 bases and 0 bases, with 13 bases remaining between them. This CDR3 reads CASGSGVYQETQYF. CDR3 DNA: TGTGCCAGCGGTTCGGGGGTGTACCAAGAGACCCAGTACTTC.

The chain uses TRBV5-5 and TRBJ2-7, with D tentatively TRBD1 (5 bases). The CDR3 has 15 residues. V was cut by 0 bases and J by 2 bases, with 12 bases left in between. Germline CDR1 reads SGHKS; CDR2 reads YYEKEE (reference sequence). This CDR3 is CASSLAQGLAYEQYF. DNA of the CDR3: TGTGCCAGCAGCTTGGCCCAGGGTCTGGCCTACGAGCAGTACTTC.

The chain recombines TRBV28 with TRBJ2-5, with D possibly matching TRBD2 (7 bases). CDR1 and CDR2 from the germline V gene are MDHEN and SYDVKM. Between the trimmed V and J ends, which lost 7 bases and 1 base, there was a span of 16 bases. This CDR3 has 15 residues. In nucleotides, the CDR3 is TGTGCCAGCAATACTTACGGGGGGCCCCAAGAGACCCAGTACTTC. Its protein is CASNTYGGPQETQYF.

CDR3 bases: TGTGCCAGCAGCCAAACAGGGATGGGGGAAGCTTTCTTT. Translating it yields CASSQTGMGEAFF. The chain employs TRBV9 and TRBJ1-1; a weak D match, TRBD1 (6 bases). Per germline, CDR1 SGDLS and CDR2 YYNGEE. The CDR3 has 13 amino acids. V was cut by 4 bases and J by 8 bases, with 15 bases left in between.

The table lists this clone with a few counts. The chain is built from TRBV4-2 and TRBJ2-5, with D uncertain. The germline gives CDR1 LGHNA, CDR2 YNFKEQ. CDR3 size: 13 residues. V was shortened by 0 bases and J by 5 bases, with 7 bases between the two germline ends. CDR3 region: CASSQDVEETQYF. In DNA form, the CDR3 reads TGTGCCAGCAGCCAAGATGTCGAGGAGACCCAGTACTTC.

The CDR3 nucleotides read TGTGCCAGCAGCAATAGGACACTTTTCCATGCCTACGAGCAGTACTTC. Protein product: CASSNRTLFHAYEQYF. The chain joins TRBV5-4 to TRBJ2-7, with D possibly matching TRBD1 (5 bases). This CDR3 comprises 16 residues. The V end lost 4 bases, the J end lost 2 bases, and 19 bases lay between the germline ends. The germline V gene encodes CDR1 SGHNT and CDR2 YYREEE (reference sequence).

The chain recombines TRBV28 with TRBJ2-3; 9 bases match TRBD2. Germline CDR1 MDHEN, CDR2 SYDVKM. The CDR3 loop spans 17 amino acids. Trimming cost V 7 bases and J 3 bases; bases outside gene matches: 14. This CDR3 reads CASIPSAGGRLTDTQYF. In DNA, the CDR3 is TGTGCCAGCATCCCCTCGGCGGGAGGGAGGCTAACAGATACGCAGTATTTT.

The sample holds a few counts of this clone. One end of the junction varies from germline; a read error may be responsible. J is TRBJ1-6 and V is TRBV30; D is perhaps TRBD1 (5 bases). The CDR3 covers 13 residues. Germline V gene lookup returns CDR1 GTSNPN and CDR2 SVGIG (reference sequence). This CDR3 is CAWSTGSNSPLNF. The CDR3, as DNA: TGTGCCTGGAGTACAGGTAGTAATTCACCCCTCAACTTT.

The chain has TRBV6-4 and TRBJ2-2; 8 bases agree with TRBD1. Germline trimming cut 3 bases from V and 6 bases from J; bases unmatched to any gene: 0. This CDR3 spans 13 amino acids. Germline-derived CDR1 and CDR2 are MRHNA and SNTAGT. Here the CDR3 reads CASSEQGAGELFF. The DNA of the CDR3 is TGTGCCAGCAGTGAACAGGGGGCCGGGGAGCTGTTTTTT.

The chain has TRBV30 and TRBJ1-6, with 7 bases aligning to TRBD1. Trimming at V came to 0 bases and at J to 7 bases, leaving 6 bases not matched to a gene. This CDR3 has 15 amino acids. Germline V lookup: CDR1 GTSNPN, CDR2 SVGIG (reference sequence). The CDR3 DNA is TGTGCCTGGAGTGTACTCGGGACAGAAAATTCACCCCTCCACTTT. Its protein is CAWSVLGTENSPLHF.

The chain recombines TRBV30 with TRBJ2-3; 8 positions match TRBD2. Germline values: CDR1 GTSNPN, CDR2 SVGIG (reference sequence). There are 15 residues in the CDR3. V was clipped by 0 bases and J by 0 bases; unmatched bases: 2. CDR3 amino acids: CAWSVGGGSTDTQYF. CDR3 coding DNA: TGTGCCTGGAGTGTAGGCGGGGGGAGCACAGATACGCAGTATTTT. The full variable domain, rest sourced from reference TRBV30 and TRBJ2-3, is SQTIHQWPATLVQPVGSPLSLECTVEGTSNPNLYWYRQAAGRGLQLLFYSVGIGQISSEVPQNLSASRPQDRQFILSSKKLLLSDSGFYLCAWSVGGGSTDTQYFGPGTRLTVL.

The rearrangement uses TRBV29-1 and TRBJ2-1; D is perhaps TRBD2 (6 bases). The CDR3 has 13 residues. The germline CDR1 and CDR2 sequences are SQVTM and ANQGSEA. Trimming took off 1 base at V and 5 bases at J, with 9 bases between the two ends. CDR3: CSVEGTTDNEQFF. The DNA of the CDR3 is TGCAGCGTTGAAGGGACTACTGACAATGAGCAGTTCTTC.

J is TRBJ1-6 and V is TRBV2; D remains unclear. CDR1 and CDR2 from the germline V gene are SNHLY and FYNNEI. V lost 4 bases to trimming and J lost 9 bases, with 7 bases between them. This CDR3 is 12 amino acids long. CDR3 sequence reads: CASSGTSSPLHF. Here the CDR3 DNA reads TGTGCCAGCAGTGGAACTTCTTCACCCCTCCACTTT.